These 5 T cell receptor beta chains came from one sample sequenced in a study of blood T cell repertoires in COVID-19. This table comes from immunoSEQ multiplex PCR, and its TCRdb copy is limited to in-frame clones, with some not included. The data contain 200,000 to 250,000 clones, 65% to 85% of them singletons. The sample consisted of PBMCs or T cells enriched from blood (not recorded which). The receptors come from a woman aged 40 to 50 who had recovered from COVID-19.

The chain has TRBV5-4 and TRBJ2-7, with 11 bases lining up with TRBD1. V trimming: 4 bases; J trimming: 4 bases; junction bases outside the gene matches: 7. The CDR3 totals 15 residues. Germline CDR1 reads SGHNT; CDR2 reads YYREEE (reference sequence). CDR3 protein: CASSRRGQGGYEQYF. The CDR3 nucleotides read TGTGCCAGCAGCAGGAGGGGACAGGGGGGGTACGAGCAGTACTTC. Full variable domain (outside the CDR3, taken from reference TRBV5-4 and TRBJ2-7): ETGVTQSPTHLIKTRGQQVTLRCSSQSGHNTVSWYQQALGQGPQFIFQYYREEENGRGNFPPRFSGLQFPNYSSELNVNALELDDSALYLCASSRRGQGGYEQYFGPGTRLTVT.

The genes are TRBV6-5 and TRBJ2-1; D unresolved. The V and J ends lost 5 bases and 6 bases respectively, with 14 bases between them. Per germline, CDR1 MNHEY and CDR2 SVGAGI. The CDR3 sequence is 14 residues long. In DNA, the CDR3 is TGTGCCAGCAGTATTATGGTAGCTGGCAATGAGCAGTTCTTC. Protein: CASSIMVAGNEQFF.

The chain carries TRBV27 and TRBJ2-1; 12 nucleotides align to TRBD2. This CDR3 region has 17 residues. Trimming at V came to 5 bases and at J to 6 bases, leaving 11 bases not matched to a gene. Per the germline V gene, CDR1 is MNHEY and CDR2 is SMNVEV (reference sequence). CDR3 region: CASSPQRLAGGPNEQFF. CDR3 DNA: TGTGCCAGCAGTCCGCAGCGGCTAGCGGGAGGGCCCAATGAGCAGTTCTTC.

This clone came up many times. The chain uses TRBV4-3 and TRBJ1-6; no clear D. Trimming cost V 1 base and J 9 bases, with 7 bases left between them. This CDR3 is built from 13 residues. Germline CDR1 reads LGHNA; CDR2 reads YSLEER. The CDR3 DNA follows: TGCGCCAGCAGCCAAGCACAGACTTCACCCCTCCACTTT. It is translated as CASSQAQTSPLHF.

CDR3 sequence: CASSGHGYGYTF. The CDR3 nucleotides read TGTGCCAGTTCGGGACATGGCTATGGCTACACCTTC. The chain carries TRBV28 and TRBJ1-2; D may be TRBD1 (6 bases). This CDR3 spans 12 amino acids. V gave up 9 bases and J gave up 4 bases, with 12 bases separating them. From germline, CDR1 is MDHEN and CDR2 SYDVKM.